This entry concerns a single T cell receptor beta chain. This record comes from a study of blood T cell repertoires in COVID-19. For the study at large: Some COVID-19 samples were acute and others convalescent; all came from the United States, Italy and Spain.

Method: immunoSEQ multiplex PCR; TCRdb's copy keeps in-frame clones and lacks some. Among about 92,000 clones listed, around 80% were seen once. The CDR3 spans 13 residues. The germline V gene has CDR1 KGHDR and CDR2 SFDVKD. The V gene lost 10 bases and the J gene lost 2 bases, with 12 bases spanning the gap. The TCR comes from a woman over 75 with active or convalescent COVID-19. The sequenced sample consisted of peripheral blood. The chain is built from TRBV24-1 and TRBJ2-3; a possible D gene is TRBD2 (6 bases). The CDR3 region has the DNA TGTGCCACACGGGACTTTACCACAGATACGCAGTATTTT. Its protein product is CATRDFTTDTQYF.